What follows are 19 T cell receptor beta chains derived from one specimen sequenced in a study of T-cell memory formation after mild COVID-19. TCRdb used MiXCR to reprocess the 5' RACE reads, holding one entry per CDR3 protein. The table records roughly 350,000 distinct CDR3 sequences, approximately 14% of them present only once. The sample consisted of PBMCs or a T cell subset sorted from them (not recorded which). These receptor sequences come from a man aged 18 to 29 who had mild COVID-19 (a few samples of this study predate the infection). Cell type and time point are not known.

The gene calls are TRBV11-2 and TRBJ2-7, with D uncertain. This CDR3 has 11 amino acids. CDR1 and CDR2 (germline): SGHAT, FQNNGV. Trimming left V 5 bases short and J 4 bases short, with 6 bases between. The CDR3 DNA reads as TGTGCCAGCAGCAAGAAATACGAGCAGTACTTC. This sequence encodes CASSKKYEQYF.

V usage is TRBV4-2 and J usage is TRBJ1-1, with a tentative D call TRBD1 (5 bases). CDR1 is LGHNA and CDR2 is YNFKEQ in the germline V gene. Trimming removed 2 bases from V and 10 bases from J, with 14 bases in between. The length of the CDR3 is 13 residues. The CDR3 DNA reads TGTGCCAGCAGCCAAAACGGGGGATCGGGAGCTTTCTTT. Translated: CASSQNGGSGAFF.

This rearrangement joins TRBV3-1 to TRBJ2-5; 10 bases fit TRBD2. With 2 bases clipped from V and 2 bases from J, the junction kept 5 bases outside the gene matches. The CDR3 totals 16 residues. CDR1 and CDR2 (germline): LGHDT, YNNKEL (reference sequence). The CDR3 here is CASSQSLSGGQETQYF. The CDR3 DNA sequence: TGTGCCAGCAGCCAATCTCTTAGCGGGGGGCAAGAGACCCAGTACTTC.

About this clonotype: The junction shows a germline mismatch at one end, possibly a read error. This chain joins TRBV5-6 and TRBJ1-1; no definite D call. CDR1 is SGHDT and CDR2 is YYEEEE in the germline V gene. The CDR3 totals 12 residues. CDR3 bases: TGTGCCAGCAGCTTGCGGAGAACTGAAGTTTTCTTT. It translates to CASSLRRTEVFF.

The V call is TRBV6-2 or TRBV6-3, the J call TRBJ2-5; possibly TRBD1 for D (6 bases). The germline V and J ends were trimmed by 5 bases and 1 base, with 14 bases remaining between them. The CDR3 loop spans 15 amino acids. Germline V gene lookup returns CDR1 MNHEY and CDR2 SVGEGT. CDR3 sequence reads: CASSPGGGFQETQYF. The DNA of the CDR3 is TGTGCCAGCAGTCCCGGTGGGGGCTTCCAAGAGACCCAGTACTTC.

The chain carries TRBV4-3 and TRBJ2-7; either TRBD1 or TRBD2 may fit D (5 bases each). The CDR3 extends over 15 amino acids. Germline assignment: CDR1 LGHNA and CDR2 YSLEER. Between the trimmed V and J ends, which lost 0 bases and 0 bases, there was a span of 9 bases. The CDR3 DNA reads as TGCGCCAGCAGCCAAGATAGGGGAGACTCCTACGAGCAGTACGTC. Its protein is CASSQDRGDSYEQYV.

This clonotype was detected many times. CDR3 amino acids: CASSVGGNEQFF. Here the CDR3 DNA reads TGTGCCAGCAGTGTAGGGGGCAATGAGCAGTTCTTC. The rearrangement links TRBV2 to TRBJ2-1; TRBD1 might be the D (6 bases). The CDR3 is 12 amino acids. CDR1 is SNHLY, CDR2 FYNNEI, per germline. Trimming shortened V by 4 bases and J by 6 bases, and 7 bases separated the two germline ends.

At least ten counts were recorded for this clonotype. The rearrangement uses TRBV2 and TRBJ1-5, with D possibly TRBD1 on 5 matching bases. CDR1 SNHLY and CDR2 FYNNEI come from the germline V gene. Trimming left V 8 bases short and J 7 bases short, with 12 bases between. This CDR3 has 12 residues. The CDR3 DNA reads as TGTGCCAGCTCCAGGGTAACCCAGCCCCAGCATTTT. This gives the protein CASSRVTQPQHF.

This clonotype turned up a few times. The chain carries TRBV4-3 and TRBJ2-7; D gene ambiguous. V dropped 0 bases and J dropped 3 bases, with 15 bases sitting between them. Germline CDR1 and CDR2: LGHNA and YSLEER. The length of the CDR3 is 16 residues. CDR3 protein: CASSQECRSDRYEQYV. The CDR3 DNA follows: TGCGCCAGCAGCCAAGAATGTAGGTCCGACCGCTACGAGCAGTACGTC.

The chain has TRBV7-2 and TRBJ2-5, with D uncertain. The CDR3 length is 15 residues. Trimming stripped 1 base from V and 5 bases from J, with 14 bases between. Germline CDR1 and CDR2: SGHTA and FQGNSA. The chain's CDR3 is CASSLVDPRWETQYF. In DNA form, the CDR3 reads TGTGCCAGCAGCTTAGTTGACCCCCGATGGGAGACCCAGTACTTC.

In regard to this clonotype: A read error may produce the germline difference seen at one junction end. The chain uses TRBV29-1 and TRBJ1-1, with 7 bases aligning to TRBD1. This CDR3 is 15 amino acids long. Germline V gives CDR1 SQVTM, CDR2 ANQGSEA. CDR3 region: CSVEDPRTGPTEDFF. In DNA form, the CDR3 reads TGCAGCGTTGAAGACCCCCGGACAGGACCCACTGAAGATTTCTTT.

This clonotype showed up just a few times. This rearrangement joins TRBV12-5 to TRBJ1-5, with a weak D call TRBD1 (5 bases). Germline V gene lookup returns CDR1 LGHNT and CDR2 FRNRAP. The CDR3 totals 17 residues. V was pared by 5 bases and J by 5 bases, with 22 bases between. CDR3 loop: CASGVSAGGRTHQPQHF. The CDR3 nucleotides are TGTGCTAGTGGTGTGTCAGCGGGGGGAAGGACTCATCAGCCCCAGCATTTT.

This clonotype has just a few counts. The chain has TRBV5-1 and TRBJ1-2; D unclear. The CDR3 is 13 amino acids. The germline CDR1 and CDR2 sequences are SGHRS and YFSETQ. Trimming took 4 bases from V and 4 from J, leaving 11 bases between them. CDR3 nucleotide sequence: TGCGCCAGCAGCACCGCTGAACCCTATGGCTACACCTTC. It yields the protein CASSTAEPYGYTF. The entire variable domain, with the rest obtained from reference TRBV5-1 and TRBJ1-2, is as follows: KAGVTQTPRYLIKTRGQQVTLSCSPISGHRSVSWYQQTPGQGLQFLFEYFSETQRNKGNFPGRFSGRQFSNSRSEMNVSTLELGDSALYLCASSTAEPYGYTFGSGTRLTVV.

The rearrangement uses TRBV20-1 and TRBJ2-7; 8 positions match TRBD2. Germline V lookup: CDR1 DFQATT, CDR2 SNEGSKA (reference sequence). The CDR3 runs 13 residues. Germline trimming cut 6 bases from V and 2 bases from J; bases unmatched to any gene: 6. CDR3 sequence: CSALTSDAYEQYF. CDR3 bases: TGCAGTGCCTTGACTAGCGACGCCTACGAGCAGTACTTC.

V and J are TRBV2 and TRBJ2-2; D uncertain. V dropped 2 bases and J dropped 5 bases, with 6 bases sitting between them. CDR1 is SNHLY and CDR2 is FYNNEI in the germline V gene. This CDR3 is 13 amino acids long. CDR3 bases: TGTGCCAGCAGTGAAAGGCCAACCGGGGAGCTGTTTTTT. Protein sequence: CASSERPTGELFF. The complete variable domain, with remaining parts taken from reference TRBV2 and TRBJ2-2, reads EPEVTQTPSHQVTQMGQEVILRCVPISNHLYFYWYRQILGQKVEFLVSFYNNEISEKSEIFDDQFSVERPDGSNFTLKIRSTKLEDSAMYFCASSERPTGELFFGEGSRLTVL.

The table lists this clonotype with a few counts. The rearrangement links TRBV7-2 to TRBJ2-1; 10 nucleotides line up with TRBD2. The V gene end was trimmed by 4 bases and the J gene end by 4 bases; junction bases not matched to a gene: 7. The length of the CDR3 is 16 residues. Germline V gives CDR1 SGHTA, CDR2 FQGNSA. The CDR3 nucleotides are TGTGCCAGCAGCTCCCTTAGCGGGGGGCCGTACAATGAGCAGTTCTTC. Protein: CASSSLSGGPYNEQFF.

This chain links TRBV27 with TRBJ2-3; the D gene is possibly TRBD2 (6 bases). The length of the CDR3 is 15 residues. Trimming stripped 0 bases from V and 5 bases from J, with 12 bases between. Germline CDR1 is MNHEY and CDR2 is SMNVEV (reference sequence). CDR3 DNA sequence: TGTGCCAGCAGTTTATCATTACTAGCAATAGATACGCAGTATTTT. Translation: CASSLSLLAIDTQYF.

This clonotype was detected ten times or more. This CDR3 is CASSVTSGGRGYTF. The DNA for the CDR3 is TGCGCCAGCAGCGTAACATCGGGGGGCCGTGGCTACACCTTC. The genes are TRBV5-1 and TRBJ1-2; tentatively, D is TRBD1 (6 bases). V dropped 4 bases and J dropped 7 bases, with 17 bases sitting between them. CDR3 length: 14 residues. The germline V gene has CDR1 SGHRS and CDR2 YFSETQ.

In this sample, this clonotype turned up a few times. J is TRBJ1-1 and V is TRBV7-8; a possible D gene is TRBD1 (6 bases). CDR1 is SGHVS, CDR2 FQNEAQ, per germline. The V end lost 0 bases, the J end lost 5 bases, and 16 bases lay between the germline ends. The length of the CDR3 is 16 residues. CDR3 loop: CASSLADSKADTEAFF. The CDR3 DNA follows: TGTGCCAGCAGCTTAGCGGACAGCAAGGCTGATACTGAAGCTTTCTTT.